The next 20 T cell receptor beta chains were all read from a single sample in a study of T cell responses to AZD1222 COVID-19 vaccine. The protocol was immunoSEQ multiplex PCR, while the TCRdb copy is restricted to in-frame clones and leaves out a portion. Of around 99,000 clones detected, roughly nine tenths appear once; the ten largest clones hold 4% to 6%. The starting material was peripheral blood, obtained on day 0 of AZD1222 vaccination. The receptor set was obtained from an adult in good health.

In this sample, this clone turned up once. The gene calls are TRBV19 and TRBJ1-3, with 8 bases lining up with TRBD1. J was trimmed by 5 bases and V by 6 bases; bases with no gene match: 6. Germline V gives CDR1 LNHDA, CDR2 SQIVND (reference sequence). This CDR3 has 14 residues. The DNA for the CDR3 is TGTGCCAGTAGGCAGACAGGGGACAGAAACACCATATATTTT. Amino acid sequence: CASRQTGDRNTIYF.

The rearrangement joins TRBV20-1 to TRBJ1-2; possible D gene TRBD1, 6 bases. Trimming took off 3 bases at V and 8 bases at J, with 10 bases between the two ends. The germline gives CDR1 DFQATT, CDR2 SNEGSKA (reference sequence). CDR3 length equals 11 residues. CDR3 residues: CSARPGDGYTF. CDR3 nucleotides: TGCAGTGCTAGGCCAGGGGACGGCTACACCTTC.

The CDR3 here is CASSSGRTTYGYTF. DNA for the CDR3: TGTGCCAGCAGTTCCGGCCGGACGACCTATGGCTACACCTTC. The gene calls are TRBV2 and TRBJ1-2; unclear D gene. Germline CDR1 is SNHLY and CDR2 is FYNNEI. The CDR3 extends over 14 amino acids. Trimming removed 5 bases from V and 4 bases from J, with 14 bases in between.

This CDR3 reads CASSPYRMGRTGRVNNEQFF. CDR3 bases: TGTGCCAGCTCACCATATAGGATGGGAAGGACGGGGCGAGTCAACAATGAGCAGTTCTTC. This chain uses TRBV18 with TRBJ2-1; either TRBD1 or TRBD2 may supply D (5 bases each). The germline V and J ends were trimmed by 2 bases and 5 bases, with 28 bases remaining between them. Germline CDR1 and CDR2: KGHSH and LQKENI. This CDR3 contains 20 residues.

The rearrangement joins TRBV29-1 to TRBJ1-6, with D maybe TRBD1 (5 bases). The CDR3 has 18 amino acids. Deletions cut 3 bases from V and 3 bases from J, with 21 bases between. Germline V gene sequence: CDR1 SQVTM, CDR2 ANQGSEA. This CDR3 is CSVEQDTKLSIYNSPLHF. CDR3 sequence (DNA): TGCAGCGTTGAGCAGGACACTAAATTGTCTATCTATAATTCACCCCTCCACTTT.

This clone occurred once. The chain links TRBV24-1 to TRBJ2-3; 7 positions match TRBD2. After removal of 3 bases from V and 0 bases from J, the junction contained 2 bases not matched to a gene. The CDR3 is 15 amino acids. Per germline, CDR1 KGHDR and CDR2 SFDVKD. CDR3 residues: CATSDPGGSTDTQYF. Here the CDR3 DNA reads TGTGCCACCAGTGATCCCGGGGGGAGCACAGATACGCAGTATTTT.

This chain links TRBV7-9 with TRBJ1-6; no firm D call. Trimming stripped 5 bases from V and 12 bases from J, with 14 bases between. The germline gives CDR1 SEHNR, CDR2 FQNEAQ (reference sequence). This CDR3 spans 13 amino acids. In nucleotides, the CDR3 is TGTGCCAGCAGCCCGGAGGTTGCGGGACCCCTCCACTTT. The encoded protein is CASSPEVAGPLHF.

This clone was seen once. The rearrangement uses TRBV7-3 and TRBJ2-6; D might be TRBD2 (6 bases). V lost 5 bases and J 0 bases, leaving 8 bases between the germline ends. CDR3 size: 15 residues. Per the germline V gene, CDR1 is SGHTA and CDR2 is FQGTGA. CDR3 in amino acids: CASSTGVSGANVLTF. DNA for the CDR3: TGTGCCAGCAGCACGGGGGTCTCTGGGGCCAACGTCCTGACTTTC.

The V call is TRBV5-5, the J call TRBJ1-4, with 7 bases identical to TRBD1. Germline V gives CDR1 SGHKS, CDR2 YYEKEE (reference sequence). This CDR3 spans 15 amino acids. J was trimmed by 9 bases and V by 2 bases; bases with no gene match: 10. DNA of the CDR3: TGTGCCAGCAGCTTCACAGGGGCCTCAGAGAAAAAACTGTTTTTT. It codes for CASSFTGASEKKLFF.

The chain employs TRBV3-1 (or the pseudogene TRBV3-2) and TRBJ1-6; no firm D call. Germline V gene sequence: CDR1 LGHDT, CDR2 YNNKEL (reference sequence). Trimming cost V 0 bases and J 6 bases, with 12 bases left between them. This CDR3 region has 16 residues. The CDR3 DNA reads TGTGCCAGCAGCCAAGAATGGTCAAGAGGTAATTCACCCCTCCACTTT. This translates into CASSQEWSRGNSPLHF.

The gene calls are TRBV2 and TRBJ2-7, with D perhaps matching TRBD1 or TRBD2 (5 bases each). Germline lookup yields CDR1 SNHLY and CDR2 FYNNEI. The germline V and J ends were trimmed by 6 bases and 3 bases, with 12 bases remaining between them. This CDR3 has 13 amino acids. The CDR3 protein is CASREDTIYEQYF. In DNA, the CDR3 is TGTGCCAGCAGGGAGGACACTATCTACGAGCAGTACTTC.

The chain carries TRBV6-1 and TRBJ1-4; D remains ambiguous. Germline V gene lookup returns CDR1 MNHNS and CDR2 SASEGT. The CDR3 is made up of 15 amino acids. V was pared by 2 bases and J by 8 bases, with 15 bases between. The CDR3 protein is CASSETSHPSEKLFF. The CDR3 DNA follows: TGTGCCAGCAGTGAAACGTCGCACCCAAGCGAAAAACTGTTTTTT.

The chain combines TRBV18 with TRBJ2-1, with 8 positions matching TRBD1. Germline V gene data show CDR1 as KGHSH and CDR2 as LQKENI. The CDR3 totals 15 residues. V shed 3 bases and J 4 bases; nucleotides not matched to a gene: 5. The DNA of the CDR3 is TGTGCCAGCTCACCGTCGACAGGGGCATACAATGAGCAGTTCTTC. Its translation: CASSPSTGAYNEQFF.

In DNA form, the CDR3 reads TGTGCCAGCAGTTCCTACACCCCCGAGCAGTTCTTC. Residues: CASSSYTPEQFF. This chain links TRBV28 with TRBJ2-1, with unresolved D. Trimming shortened V by 4 bases and J by 10 bases, and 11 bases separated the two germline ends. Germline V gene lookup returns CDR1 MDHEN and CDR2 SYDVKM. CDR3 size: 12 residues.

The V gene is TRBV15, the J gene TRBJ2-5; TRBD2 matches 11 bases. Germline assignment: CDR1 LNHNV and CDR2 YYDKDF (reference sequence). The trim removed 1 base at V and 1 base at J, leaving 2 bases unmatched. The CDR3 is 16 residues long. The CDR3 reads CATSRGTSGSQETQYF. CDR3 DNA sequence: TGTGCCACCAGCAGAGGTACTAGCGGGAGCCAAGAGACCCAGTACTTC.

DNA for the CDR3: TGTGCCAGCAGTTTAAAGCCAGGGGAGGGCACAGATACGCAGTATTTT. It encodes CASSLKPGEGTDTQYF. The V gene is TRBV28, the J gene TRBJ2-3; D may match TRBD1 or TRBD2 (6 bases each). Trimming pared 2 bases from V and 1 base from J, leaving 13 bases between. CDR1 is MDHEN and CDR2 is SYDVKM in the germline V gene. The CDR3 runs 16 residues.

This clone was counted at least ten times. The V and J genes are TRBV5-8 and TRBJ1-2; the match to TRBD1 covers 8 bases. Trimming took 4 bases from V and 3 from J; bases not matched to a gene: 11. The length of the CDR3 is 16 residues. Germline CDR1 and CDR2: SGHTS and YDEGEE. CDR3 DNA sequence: TGTGCCAGCAGCCCAAGAGGGTCAGGGGGCGACTATGGCTACACCTTC. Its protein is CASSPRGSGGDYGYTF. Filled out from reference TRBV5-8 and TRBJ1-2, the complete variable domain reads EAGVTQSPTHLIKTRGQQATLRCSPISGHTSVYWYQQALGLGLQFLLWYDEGEERNRGNFPPRFSGRQFPNYSSELNVNALELEDSALYLCASSPRGSGGDYGYTFGSGTRLTVV.

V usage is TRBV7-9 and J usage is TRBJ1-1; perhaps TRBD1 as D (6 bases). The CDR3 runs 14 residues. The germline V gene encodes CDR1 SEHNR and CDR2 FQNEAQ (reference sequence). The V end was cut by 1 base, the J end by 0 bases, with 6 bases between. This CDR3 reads CASSLEGVNTEAFF. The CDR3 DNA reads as TGTGCCAGCAGCTTAGAGGGGGTGAACACTGAAGCTTTCTTT.

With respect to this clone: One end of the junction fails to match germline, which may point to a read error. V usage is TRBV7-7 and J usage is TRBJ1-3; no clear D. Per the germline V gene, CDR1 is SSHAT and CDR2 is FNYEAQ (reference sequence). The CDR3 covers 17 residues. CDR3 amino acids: CASSPRTPGPDRNTIYF. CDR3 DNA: TGTGCTAGCAGCCCCCGGACCCCTGGCCCTGATCGAAACACCATATATTTT.

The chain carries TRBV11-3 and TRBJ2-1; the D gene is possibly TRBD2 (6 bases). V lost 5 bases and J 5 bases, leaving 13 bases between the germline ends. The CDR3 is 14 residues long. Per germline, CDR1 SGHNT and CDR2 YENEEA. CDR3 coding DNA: TGTGCCAGCAGCGACGGGAGCGCCAACAATGAGCAGTTCTTC. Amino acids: CASSDGSANNEQFF.